This T cell receptor (beta chain) stems from a study of T-cell memory formation after mild COVID-19. V shed 8 bases and J 3 bases; nucleotides not matched to a gene: 8. In germline, CDR1 is MNHEY, CDR2 SVGAGI. The CDR3 extends over 15 amino acids. Study-wide results and caveats: Certain responding clones were present in pre-infection memory, suggesting participation of cross-reactive memory.

TCRdb re-derived calls from the 5' RACE reads in MiXCR, one entry per CDR3 protein. This sample has hundreds of thousands of distinct CDR3 sequences; around a sixth occur once, and the top ten carry 20% to 25%. For this clonotype: Its antigen is currently unknown.

This chain links TRBV6-5 with TRBJ2-3, with TRBD2 matching over 10 bases. The TCR comes from a young man who had mild COVID-19 (a few samples of this study predate the infection). Cell type and time point are not known. The sample taken for sequencing was PBMCs or a T cell subset sorted from them (not recorded which). CDR3 amino acids: CASGFGTSVTDTQYF. The CDR3 DNA reads TGTGCCAGCGGATTCGGGACTAGCGTAACAGATACGCAGTATTTT.